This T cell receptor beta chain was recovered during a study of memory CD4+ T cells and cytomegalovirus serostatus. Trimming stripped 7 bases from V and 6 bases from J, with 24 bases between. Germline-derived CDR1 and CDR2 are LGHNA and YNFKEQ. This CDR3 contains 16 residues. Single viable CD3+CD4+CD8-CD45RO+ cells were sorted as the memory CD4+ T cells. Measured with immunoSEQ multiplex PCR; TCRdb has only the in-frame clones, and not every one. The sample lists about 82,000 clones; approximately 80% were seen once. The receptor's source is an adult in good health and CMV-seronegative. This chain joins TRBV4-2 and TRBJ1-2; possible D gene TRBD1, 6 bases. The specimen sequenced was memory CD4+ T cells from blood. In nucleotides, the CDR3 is TGTGCCAGCACCCTCACCTGGACGGGGGCGCCTAATGGCTACACCTTC. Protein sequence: CASTLTWTGAPNGYTF.